This T cell receptor (beta chain) originates from a study of vaccination and CD4 T cells after COVID-19. As for the study in general: Post-COVID sampling occurred a median approximately 93 days after diagnosis (range 35 to 161). Each of the control cultures got a CEFX pool, an HIV-1 Nef pool, or no peptide.

V lost 4 bases, J lost 4 bases, and 7 bases stayed unmatched. This CDR3 has 15 amino acids. Per germline, CDR1 SGHDT and CDR2 YYEEEE. Indicated treatment: roughly 10-day PBMC culture with coronavirus spike peptide pools or control peptides (ViraFEST assay). The Oncomine TCR Beta short-read assay was applied to DNA of cultured CD4+ T cells. TCRdb used MiXCR to reprocess the PCR reads, holding one entry per CDR3 protein. Of 16,000 or so distinct CDR3 sequences in the sample, roughly half are singletons; the top ten hold around 3.4%. This clonotype showed up just once. Its antigen is not identified. This clonotype was sampled from a human donor who had recovered from COVID-19. This sequence joins TRBV5-6 and TRBJ1-5; 8 bases align to TRBD1. The starting material was CD4+ T cells from blood, cultured in vitro, obtained before SARS-CoV-2 vaccination. This CDR3 reads CASSGGTGENQPQHF. CDR3 nucleotide sequence: TGTGCCAGCAGCGGTGGGACAGGTGAGAATCAGCCCCAGCATTTT.